The entry that follows covers one T cell receptor (beta chain) sequence. Original handling: Reference gene primer amplification in the assay estimated nucleated cell counts. TCRdb's table, derived via immunoSEQ multiplex PCR, lists solely in-frame clones and lacks some. From that table come the V and J calls and clone size; the DNA was used to work out D and trimming. This table has 200,000 to 250,000 clones, about 80% appearing once. V lost 6 bases and J lost 3, with 12 bases in between. Germline values: CDR1 LNHDA, CDR2 SQIVND (reference sequence). CDR3 length equals 15 residues. The data are from a study of blood T cell repertoires in COVID-19. At the level of the study: Both acute and convalescent COVID-19 samples were obtained from the United States, Italy and Spain. Nucleic acid was either cDNA or gDNA, and it came from T cells, B-cell-depleted T cells, or PBMCs.

The clonotype comes from an elderly man with acute or convalescent COVID-19. This sequence joins TRBV19 and TRBJ2-6; TRBD1 might be the D (6 bases). Sequencing used peripheral blood. CDR3 coding DNA: TGTGCCAGTAGGTTACAGGGAAGTGGGGCCAACGTCCTGACTTTC. This sequence encodes CASRLQGSGANVLTF.